This T cell receptor (beta chain) was identified during a study of CXCR3-negative and CXCR3-positive naive CD8 T cells. The authors made the TRB cDNA libraries by 5' RACE using UMI labels. TCRdb re-called the 5' RACE reads and gives one entry per CDR3 protein, without DNA. The sample is made up of about 23,000 distinct CDR3 sequences, and the top ten hold about 18% of it. In the case of this clonotype: Antigen: not known.

The CDR3 spans 12 residues. Germline CDR1 and CDR2: SQVTM and ANQGSEA. Study results and caveats: Comparison of naive subsets found surface CD5 to be comparable, and TCR strength was inferred on the basis of TRB CDR3 properties.

Sequencing used memory CD8+ T cells from blood. This rearrangement joins TRBV29-1 to TRBJ2-7; TCRdb indicates TRBD1, and absent DNA this call remains unverified. The origin of this receptor is a human donor in good health. Some clones in this sample may be carry-over from other donors' samples. CDR3: CSAGDRDYEQYF.